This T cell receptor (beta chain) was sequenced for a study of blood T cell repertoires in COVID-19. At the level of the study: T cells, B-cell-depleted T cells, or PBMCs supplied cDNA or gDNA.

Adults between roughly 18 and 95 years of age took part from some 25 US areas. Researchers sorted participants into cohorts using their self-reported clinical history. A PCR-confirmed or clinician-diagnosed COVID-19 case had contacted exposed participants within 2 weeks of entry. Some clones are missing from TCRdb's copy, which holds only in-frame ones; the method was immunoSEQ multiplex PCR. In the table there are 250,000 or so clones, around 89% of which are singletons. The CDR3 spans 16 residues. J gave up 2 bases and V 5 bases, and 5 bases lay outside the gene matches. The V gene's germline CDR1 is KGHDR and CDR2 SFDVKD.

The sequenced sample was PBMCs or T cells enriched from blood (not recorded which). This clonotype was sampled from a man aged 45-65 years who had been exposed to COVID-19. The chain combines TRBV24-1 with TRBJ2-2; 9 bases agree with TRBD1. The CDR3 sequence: CATSAATGGNTGELFF. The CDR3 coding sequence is TGTGCCACCAGTGCCGCGACAGGGGGAAACACCGGGGAGCTGTTTTTT.